This TCR beta chain was documented in a study of blood T cells in healthy people across ages. The J segment lost 7 bases and the V segment lost 4 bases, leaving 8 bases of the junction unmatched. CDR3 length equals 15 residues. CDR1 SGDLS and CDR2 YYNGEE come from the germline V gene. Concerning this clonotype: Its specificity is not known.

A second 7 to 11 cycle PCR used barcoded and J-beta primers. A 12-random-nucleotide template-switch adaptor tagged each cDNA molecule. Each CDR3 protein is one row after TCRdb ran MiXCR on the 5' RACE reads. In the table there are about 1,000,000 distinct CDR3 sequences, 45% of which are singletons. The study's findings and limits: TCR beta diversity per million T cells fell roughly linearly with age.

The donors, healthy Caucasians from Russia, were aged roughly 6 to 95. The extraction recovered at least 5 micrograms of total RNA per sample. This clonotype was sampled from a woman aged 55-75 years in good health. This chain connects TRBV9 to TRBJ2-1; 10 nucleotides match TRBD2. Specimen: blood. Here the CDR3 DNA reads TGTGCCAGCAGCCAGACAGCGGGAGGGCCTAATGAGCAGTTCTTC. The encoded protein is CASSQTAGGPNEQFF.